The T cell receptor (beta chain) under discussion was sequenced for a study of radiation and T cells in renal cell carcinoma (TCRdb year 2020). Regarding the research as a whole: The samples were obtained from a clinical trial, where primary renal cell carcinomas were treated with 15 Gy stereotactic body radiation therapy and then removed by nephrectomy 4 weeks afterward. A total of 50 to 60 samples underwent TCR beta sequencing, made up of approximately 26 tumors and some 27 peripheral blood samples. In the approximately 57 samples combined, around 3.7 million unique CDR3 nucleotide sequences were found, encoding 3,000,000 or so unique CDR3 amino acid sequences. General findings and caveats noted by the study authors: Effects of radiation dose or scheduling on the TCR repertoire could not be addressed with the single-armed trial design. An increase in top tumor clonotypes in blood was observed from baseline to 2 weeks post-radiation, followed by contraction by 4 weeks, which was taken to suggest transient expansion of tumor-resident clones. Because pretreatment tumor biopsies were not available, the baseline intratumoral presence of clonotypes could not be determined. Blood repertoire dynamics were not followed beyond 4 weeks after treatment.

Following the manufacturer's recommendations, the immunoSEQ kit was used to generate TCR beta libraries from genomic DNA. To prepare libraries, a first multiplex PCR with proprietary primers was run, followed by a second PCR that added unique barcodes, and a bead cleanup was done after each round. A positive control reaction and a negative control reaction, both provided in the kit, were run with every batch of samples. The final libraries were assessed on an Agilent 4200 TapeStation D1000 ScreenTape, pooled by volume, and quantified by qPCR. Sequencing ran on an Illumina NextSeq500 with a MidOutput 150-cycle cartridge, using 156 Read1 and 15 Index1 cycles with kit custom primers. The pooled library was loaded at 0.75 to 1 pM, and roughly 18% PhiX control was spiked in. As for the authors' bioinformatics: The vendor-processed data were analyzed in R, and a clonotype was defined as all T cells that share the same CDR3 nucleotide sequence. In the clone abundance analyses, frequencies were normalized to the 10,000 most abundant clones in each sample. Public T cell clones, averaging fewer than five per sample, were removed before analysis. An abundance difference of at least 32-fold between compartments was the criterion for calling clonotypes tumor-enriched or baseline blood-enriched. A beta-binomial differential abundance model was used to identify clonotypes that expanded or contracted between blood time points. Tumor-blood repertoire similarity was measured with the Baroni-Urbani and Buser coefficient, and groups were compared using two-tailed Wilcoxon tests in R. TCRdb stores this immuneACCESS table with in-frame sequences only. Part of the clones is absent; in the studies checked, under half of the shortfall reflects unresolved V genes, and no reason is known for the rest. Clone size and V and J calls were adopted from that table, with D and trimming inferred from the DNA. This sample comprises about 160,000 clones, 88% of them detected only once. Around 4.1% of the sample comes from the top ten.

This clone came up once. What this receptor recognizes is not known. Base quality data are lacking; no much larger clone is found one base away. Counted from cysteine to phenylalanine, this CDR3 has 19 amino acids. Only the CDR3 region is kept as DNA, spanning 57 bases read in frame from base 1. V gives up 0 bases and J gives up 2 bases, and the segment between their germline ends measures 23 bases. CDR1 SGHRS and CDR2 YFSETQ are derived from the germline V gene. The intended sense of this specimen's time point label: baseline pretreatment blood. What the treatment or condition label conveys for this sample: 15 Gy SBRT to primary tumor, nephrectomy 4 weeks later. To follow tumor-enriched clonotypes, serial peripheral blood was collected from radiation-treated patients at baseline and at 2 weeks and 4 weeks after SBRT. All patients had renal cell carcinoma with clear cell pathology. Genomic DNA for TCR sequencing was prepared using the QIAamp DNA Blood Mini Kit (Qiagen). Samples were included in the analyses only if all quality control checks were passed.

The chain links TRBV5-1 with TRBJ1-1; TRBD1 is a possible D gene, resting on 6 matching bases. This sample comprised blood, obtained from a patient whose treatment included radiotherapy and nephrectomy. The clonotype originates from a woman in her 70s with renal cell carcinoma. The bases read TGCGCCAGCAGCTTGGTCGAGTTAAGAGTCCGGGGGGGCAACACTGAAGCTTTCTTT. This gives the protein CASSLVELRVRGGNTEAFF.